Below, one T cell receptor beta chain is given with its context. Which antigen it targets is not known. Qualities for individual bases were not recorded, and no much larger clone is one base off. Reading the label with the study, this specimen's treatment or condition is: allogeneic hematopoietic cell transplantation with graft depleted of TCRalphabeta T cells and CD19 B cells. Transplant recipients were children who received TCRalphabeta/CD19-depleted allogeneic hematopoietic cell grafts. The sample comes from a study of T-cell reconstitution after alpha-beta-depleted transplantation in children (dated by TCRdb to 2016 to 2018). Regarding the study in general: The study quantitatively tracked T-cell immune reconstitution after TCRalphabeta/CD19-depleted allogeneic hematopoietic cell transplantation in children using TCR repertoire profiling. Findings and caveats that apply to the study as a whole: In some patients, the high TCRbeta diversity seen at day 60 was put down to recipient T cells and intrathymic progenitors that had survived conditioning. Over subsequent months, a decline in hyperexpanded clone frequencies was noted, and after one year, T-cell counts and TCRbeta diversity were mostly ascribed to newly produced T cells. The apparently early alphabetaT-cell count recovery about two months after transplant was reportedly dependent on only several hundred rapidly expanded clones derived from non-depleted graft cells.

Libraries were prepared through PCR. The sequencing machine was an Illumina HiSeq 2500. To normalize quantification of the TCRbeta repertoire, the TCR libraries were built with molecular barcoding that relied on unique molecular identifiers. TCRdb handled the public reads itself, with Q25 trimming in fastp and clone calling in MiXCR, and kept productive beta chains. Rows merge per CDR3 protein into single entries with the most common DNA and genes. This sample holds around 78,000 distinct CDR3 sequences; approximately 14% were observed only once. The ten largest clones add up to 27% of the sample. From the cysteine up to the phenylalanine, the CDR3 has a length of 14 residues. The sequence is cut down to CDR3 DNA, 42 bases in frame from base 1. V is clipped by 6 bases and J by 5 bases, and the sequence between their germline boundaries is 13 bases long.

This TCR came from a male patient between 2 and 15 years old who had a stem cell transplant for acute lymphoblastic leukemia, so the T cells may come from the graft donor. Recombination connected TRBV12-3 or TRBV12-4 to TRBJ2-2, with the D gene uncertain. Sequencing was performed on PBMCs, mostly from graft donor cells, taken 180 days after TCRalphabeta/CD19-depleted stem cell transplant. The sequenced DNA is TGTGCCAGCAGCTACACCCGATGGACCGGGGAGCTGTTTTTT. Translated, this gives CASSYTRWTGELFF.